The 3 T cell receptor beta chains below come from one sample, sequenced in a study of T cell clonality in common variable immunodeficiency. Profiling relied on immunoSEQ multiplex PCR, and the TCRdb table lists in-frame clones only, not all of them. Observed in the sample are 40,000 to 45,000 clones, none of them singletons. Sequencing used peripheral blood mononuclear cells. The receptors here all came from a person between 18 and 70 years old in good health.

This clone appeared many times. The CDR3 end falls 3 residues outside the read, so it is completed with the germline J gene. J is TRBJ2-3 and V is TRBV7-9, with a possible D match to TRBD2 (5 bases). Germline lookup yields CDR1 SEHNR and CDR2 FQNEAQ (reference sequence). The CDR3 totals 12 residues. V lost 10 bases and J 4 bases, leaving 12 bases between the germline ends. The CDR3 bases that were read are TGTGCCAACGACCCCGGGGCAGATACG. Protein product: CANDPGADT. Given in full, the CDR3 is CANDPGADTQYF.

This clone appeared many times. Sequencing ends 3 residues short of the CDR3 end; the germline J gene provides the rest. This rearrangement joins TRBV20-1 to TRBJ2-1; 11 bases agree with TRBD1. This CDR3 is 18 amino acids long. Germline V gene lookup returns CDR1 DFQATT and CDR2 SNEGSKA (reference sequence). Germline trimming cut 6 bases from V and 1 base from J; bases unmatched to any gene: 14. The part of the CDR3 DNA that was read is TGCAGTGCAACTGGACAGGGGGCCGGGGGAGCGTCCTACAATGAG. This sequence encodes CSATGQGAGGASYNE. The CDR3 as a whole reads CSATGQGAGGASYNEQFF.

This clone appeared many times. The CDR3 end is not reached by the read, which stops 3 residues before it; the germline J gene fills it in. The chain joins TRBV19 to TRBJ1-2; a possible D gene is TRBD1 (6 bases). V was clipped by 7 bases and J by 6 bases, with 18 bases between them. CDR1 and CDR2 from the germline V gene are LNHDA and SQIVND (reference sequence). The CDR3 spans 14 residues. The covered CDR3 bases are TGTGCCAGTACCGATTGGGGGCAGGGTCATGGC. It encodes CASTDWGQGHG. The whole CDR3 region reads CASTDWGQGHGYTF.